This T cell receptor (beta chain) came from a study of blood T cells in healthy people across ages. In this sample, this clonotype turned up many times. Its antigen is still unknown. The CDR3 runs 12 residues. Trimming pared 2 bases from V and 4 bases from J, leaving 6 bases between. Germline-derived CDR1 and CDR2 are KGHSH and LQKENI. Study-wide findings and caveats: The study lacked donor CMV status, which possibly confounded expanded clonotype changes. Naive CD4+ cell counts and diversity both ran higher in long-lived than in aged donors.

The authors drew approximately 10 milliliters of peripheral blood from each donor. At least 6 micrograms of total RNA were extracted per sample. A sample-barcoded 5' primer and a J-beta primer mix were used in a second PCR of roughly 6 to 11 cycles. TCRdb analysed the 5' RACE reads with MiXCR anew, one entry per CDR3 protein. There are some 700,000 distinct CDR3 sequences in the sample; approximately 43% occur only once, and 20% to 25% lies in the top ten. This chain connects TRBV18 to TRBJ2-7, with D possibly being TRBD2 (5 bases). Sequencing was carried out using blood. The source of this sequence is a woman aged 55-70 years in good health. CDR3 in DNA: TGTGCCAGCTCACCAGGGGAGTACGAGCAGTACTTC. Translation gives CASSPGEYEQYF.